The 17 T cell receptor beta chains listed next were all sequenced from one sample in a study of blood T cell repertoires in COVID-19. Repertoires were generated with immunoSEQ multiplex PCR, while TCRdb's copy carries only in-frame clones and drops some. The sample records fewer than 350,000 clones, roughly 93% being singletons. What was sequenced was PBMCs or T cells enriched from blood (not recorded which). The receptors come from a woman between 40 and 55 years old with acute COVID-19.

This CDR3 is CASSSLGGVGEDTEAFF. CDR3 nucleotide sequence: TGTGCCAGCAGTTCACTCGGAGGGGTCGGGGAGGACACTGAAGCTTTCTTT. J is TRBJ1-1 and V is TRBV27, with a weak D call TRBD1 (5 bases). This CDR3 contains 17 residues. Germline CDR1 is MNHEY and CDR2 is SMNVEV (reference sequence). The ends were cut back, 4 bases at V and 3 bases at J, with 21 bases in the middle.

The chain joins TRBV11-3 to TRBJ2-3; perhaps TRBD2 as D (6 bases). The CDR3 covers 15 residues. Trimming cost V 1 base and J 6 bases, with 14 bases left between them. Germline V gene lookup returns CDR1 SGHNT and CDR2 YENEEA. CDR3 region: CASSLAGALPDTQYF. The DNA for the CDR3 is TGTGCCAGCAGCTTAGCGGGAGCACTACCGGATACGCAGTATTTT. The whole variable domain, filled in from reference TRBV11-3 and TRBJ2-3, reads EAGVVQSPRYKIIEKKQPVAFWCNPISGHNTLYWYLQNLGQGPELLIRYENEEAVDDSQLPKDRFSAERLKGVDSTLKIQPAELGDSAVYLCASSLAGALPDTQYFGPGTRLTVL.

The chain combines TRBV6-2 or TRBV6-3 with TRBJ1-2; 7 bases agree with TRBD1. The CDR3 has 14 amino acids. Trimming cost V 7 bases and J 4 bases; bases outside gene matches: 9. Germline CDR1 MNHEY, CDR2 SVGEGT. CDR3 DNA sequence: TGTGCCAGCACCCCCCGCGGACAGGTCTATGGCTACACCTTC. It codes for CASTPRGQVYGYTF.

The chain employs TRBV19 and TRBJ2-1, with TRBD2 matching 13 bases. The CDR3 is 16 residues long. The junction had 2 bases not matched to a gene; V was cut back by 0 bases and J by 6 bases. CDR1 is LNHDA and CDR2 is SQIVND in the germline V gene (reference sequence). DNA of the CDR3: TGTGCCAGTAGTATAGAGGGGACTAGCGGGACCAATGAGCAGTTCTTC. It translates to CASSIEGTSGTNEQFF.

This clone has only a few counts. The CDR3 spells CATREGWGGYNEQFF. CDR3 DNA: TGTGCCACCCGAGAGGGCTGGGGGGGGTACAATGAGCAGTTCTTC. The rearrangement links TRBV2 to TRBJ2-1; 7 bases line up with TRBD2. J was trimmed by 4 bases and V by 10 bases; bases with no gene match: 13. The CDR3 consists of 15 residues. Germline-derived CDR1 and CDR2 are SNHLY and FYNNEI.

This clone came up once. The CDR3 sequence is CSVERWAEQETQYF. CDR3 coding DNA: TGCAGCGTTGAAAGGTGGGCAGAACAAGAGACCCAGTACTTC. The genes are TRBV29-1 and TRBJ2-5; D not certain. Germline-derived CDR1 and CDR2 are SQVTM and ANQGSEA. CDR3 length: 14 residues. With 2 bases removed from V and 2 bases from J, the gap between germline ends came to 12 bases.

Written as DNA, the CDR3 is TGTGCCAGCAGCGTATCAACTAGCGGGAGTTGGGATGAGCAGTTCTTC. Protein sequence: CASSVSTSGSWDEQFF. V usage is TRBV9 and J usage is TRBJ2-1; 11 bases line up with TRBD2. With 1 base clipped from V and 8 bases from J, the junction kept 8 bases outside the gene matches. The germline V gene encodes CDR1 SGDLS and CDR2 YYNGEE. The CDR3 consists of 16 residues.

The chain links TRBV15 to TRBJ1-5; TRBD1 matches 7 bases. The ends lost 0 bases at V and 8 bases at J; junction bases unmatched: 7. CDR1 and CDR2 from the germline V gene are LNHNV and YYDKDF (reference sequence). CDR3 length: 15 residues. CDR3 nucleotide sequence: TGTGCCACCAGCAGAGATGGACAGGCCCCGGAGCCCCAGCATTTT. Its translation: CATSRDGQAPEPQHF.

The table lists this clone with a count of one. The chain recombines TRBV11-2 with TRBJ1-2, with 8 bases fitting TRBD1. There are 14 residues in the CDR3. V was clipped by 0 bases and J by 8 bases; unmatched bases: 5. Germline values: CDR1 SGHAT, CDR2 FQNNGV. CDR3 amino acids: CASSLEDRGGGYTF. CDR3 DNA: TGTGCCAGCAGCTTAGAAGACAGGGGTGGCGGCTACACCTTC.

In its sample, this clone was seen once. This chain joins TRBV11-2 and TRBJ1-3, with D perhaps TRBD1 (6 bases). The CDR3 has 14 amino acids. Trimming cost V 6 bases and J 0 bases, with 9 bases left between them. CDR1 and CDR2 (germline): SGHAT, FQNNGV. This CDR3 reads CASRGHLSGNTIYF. The CDR3, as DNA: TGTGCCAGCAGGGGACATCTCTCTGGAAACACCATATATTTT. Full variable domain (remainder filled in from reference TRBV11-2 and TRBJ1-3): EAGVAQSPRYKIIEKRQSVAFWCNPISGHATLYWYQQILGQGPKLLIQFQNNGVVDDSQLPKDRFSAERLKGVDSTLKIQPAKLEDSAVYLCASRGHLSGNTIYFGEGSWLTVV.

Only one count was recorded for this clone. V gene TRBV7-2 combines with J gene TRBJ2-4; TRBD2 aligns across 7 bases. CDR1 SGHTA and CDR2 FQGNSA come from the germline V gene. Trimming took 5 bases from V and 3 from J; bases not matched to a gene: 13. The CDR3 sequence is 17 residues long. CDR3 sequence: CASSQPWGGVFKNIQYF. CDR3 DNA sequence: TGTGCCAGCAGCCAACCCTGGGGGGGGGTGTTCAAAAACATTCAGTACTTC.

The chain combines TRBV11-3 with TRBJ2-1, with 7 bases lining up with TRBD1. CDR3 length equals 15 residues. The J segment lost 4 bases and the V segment lost 1 base, leaving 4 bases of the junction unmatched. Germline-derived CDR1 and CDR2 are SGHNT and YENEEA. The CDR3 is CASSLGDSQYNEQFF. The CDR3 coding sequence is TGTGCCAGCAGCTTAGGGGACAGTCAATACAATGAGCAGTTCTTC. The full variable domain, its missing parts supplied by reference TRBV11-3 and TRBJ2-1, is EAGVVQSPRYKIIEKKQPVAFWCNPISGHNTLYWYLQNLGQGPELLIRYENEEAVDDSQLPKDRFSAERLKGVDSTLKIQPAELGDSAVYLCASSLGDSQYNEQFFGPGTRLTVL.

The gene calls are TRBV28 and TRBJ1-5; D may be TRBD1 (6 bases). The V end was cut by 8 bases, the J end by 3 bases, with 8 bases between. The CDR3 sequence is 12 residues long. Germline V gene sequence: CDR1 MDHEN, CDR2 SYDVKM. The CDR3 protein is CASGTSNQPQHF. DNA of the CDR3: TGTGCCAGCGGGACATCCAATCAGCCCCAGCATTTT.

The V gene is TRBV5-1, the J gene TRBJ1-2; 7 bases map to TRBD1. The CDR3 is made up of 17 amino acids. Per the germline V gene, CDR1 is SGHRS and CDR2 is YFSETQ. After removal of 1 base from V and 0 bases from J, the junction contained 9 bases not matched to a gene. CDR3 in amino acids: CASSLLPGGNTNYGYTF. The CDR3 DNA sequence: TGCGCCAGCAGCTTGCTGCCAGGGGGGAATACTAACTATGGCTACACCTTC.

In its sample, this clone was seen once. The chain is built from TRBV30 and TRBJ1-2, with 8 bases matching TRBD1. The CDR3 is 11 residues long. CDR1 is GTSNPN and CDR2 is SVGIG in the germline V gene (reference sequence). After removal of 2 bases from V and 14 bases from J, the junction contained 7 bases not matched to a gene. As DNA, the CDR3 is TGTGCCTGGAGTCGGCAGGGGGCGCTTACCTTC. Its translation: CAWSRQGALTF.

The V and J genes are TRBV2 and TRBJ2-2, with D tentatively TRBD1 (6 bases). This CDR3 is built from 13 residues. CDR1 and CDR2 (germline): SNHLY, FYNNEI. Trimming pared 5 bases from V and 3 bases from J, leaving 7 bases between. Written as DNA, the CDR3 is TGTGCCAGCAGTCGACAGGACACCGGGGAGCTGTTTTTT. This gives the protein CASSRQDTGELFF.

V usage is TRBV24-1 and J usage is TRBJ2-2, with 8 bases matching TRBD2. The CDR3 runs 14 residues. V was pared by 5 bases and J by 4 bases, with 2 bases of the junction left unmatched. Per germline, CDR1 KGHDR and CDR2 SFDVKD. In DNA form, the CDR3 reads TGTGCCACCAGTGTAGCGGGGACCACCGGGGAGCTGTTTTTT. The encoded protein is CATSVAGTTGELFF.